Presented here are 7 T cell receptor beta chains from one specimen sequenced in a study of T cell responses to AZD1222 COVID-19 vaccine. Using immunoSEQ multiplex PCR, the repertoire was profiled, and TCRdb retains in-frame clones only, with some absent. The repertoire holds roughly 110,000 clones, with approximately 84% as singletons. The source material was peripheral blood, sampled on day 0 of AZD1222 vaccination. All receptors derive from an adult in good health.

J is TRBJ2-2 and V is TRBV5-1, with TRBD2 matching 9 bases. Losses at the gene ends were 2 bases for V and 6 bases for J; bases not matched to a gene: 5. In germline, CDR1 is SGHRS, CDR2 YFSETQ. This CDR3 spans 15 amino acids. In nucleotides, the CDR3 is TGCGCCAGCAGCTTTTCTAGCGGGGACTCCGGGGAGCTGTTTTTT. As protein: CASSFSSGDSGELFF.

The V call is TRBV28, the J call TRBJ1-2; the match to TRBD1 covers 11 bases. The CDR3 is 13 residues long. Germline values: CDR1 MDHEN, CDR2 SYDVKM. The junction had 1 base not matched to a gene; V was cut back by 6 bases and J by 4 bases. The CDR3 sequence is CASRGQGGYGYTF. In DNA form, the CDR3 reads TGTGCCAGCAGGGGACAGGGGGGCTATGGCTACACCTTC.

This clone was counted between two and nine times. The chain links TRBV29-1 to TRBJ2-1; 10 nucleotides match TRBD2. Germline V gene data show CDR1 as SQVTM and CDR2 as ANQGSEA. Unmatched junction bases numbered 4, after V lost 1 base and J lost 7 bases. The length of the CDR3 is 14 residues. The CDR3 loop reads CSVEVTSGKNEQFF. Here the CDR3 DNA reads TGCAGCGTTGAAGTAACTAGCGGGAAGAATGAGCAGTTCTTC.

The chain recombines TRBV28 with TRBJ2-5; D not resolved. Looked up from germline, CDR1 is MDHEN and CDR2 is SYDVKM. V was pared by 3 bases and J by 4 bases, with 6 bases between. The CDR3 loop spans 12 amino acids. The CDR3 DNA sequence: TGTGCCAGCAGTTTCCCTCTAGAGACCCAGTACTTC. This codes for CASSFPLETQYF.

This clone occurred once. The rearrangement uses TRBV5-1 and TRBJ1-2, with D uncertain. The CDR3 has 16 amino acids. The V end was cut by 0 bases, the J end by 0 bases, with 12 bases between. CDR1 is SGHRS, CDR2 YFSETQ, per germline. CDR3 protein: CASSLEASVANYGYTF. As DNA, the CDR3 is TGCGCCAGCAGCTTGGAGGCCAGTGTAGCTAACTATGGCTACACCTTC.

This rearrangement joins TRBV28 to TRBJ2-5, with TRBD1 matching 7 bases. With 5 bases clipped from V and 5 bases from J, the junction kept 5 bases outside the gene matches. CDR1 is MDHEN and CDR2 is SYDVKM in the germline V gene. The length of the CDR3 is 13 residues. The CDR3 sequence: CASSRQGEETQYF. Written as DNA, the CDR3 is TGTGCCAGCAGTCGACAGGGAGAGGAGACCCAGTACTTC. Supplemented by reference TRBV28 and TRBJ2-5, the full variable domain reads DVKVTQSSRYLVKRTGEKVFLECVQDMDHENMFWYRQDPGLGLRLIYFSYDVKMKEKGDIPEGYSVSREKKERFSLILESASTNQTSMYLCASSRQGEETQYFGPGTRLLVL.

This chain links TRBV7-9 with TRBJ1-1; tentatively, D is TRBD1 (5 bases). The length of the CDR3 is 14 residues. Germline V gives CDR1 SEHNR, CDR2 FQNEAQ (reference sequence). Trimming removed 1 base from V and 5 bases from J, with 11 bases in between. The CDR3 is CASSLVGARTEAFF. The CDR3 nucleotides read TGTGCCAGCAGCTTAGTAGGGGCGAGGACTGAAGCTTTCTTT.